This T cell receptor beta chain derives from a study of spatial heterogeneity in lung cancer. Study-wide background: In the raw reads, each unique TCR and UMI combination was present more than ten times on average.

Time point described: sample taken at primary tumor resection. The study sequenced unsorted whole RNA from tumor, nontumor lung or frozen PBMC. This clonotype was observed a handful of times. The antigen remains unidentified. Per the germline V gene, CDR1 is SGHAT and CDR2 is FQNNGV. The CDR3 has 13 amino acids. Trimming removed 0 bases from V and 7 bases from J, with 8 bases in between. Notes on the study in general: Resection blood, more than follow-up blood, showed ubiquitous expanded tumor TCRs.

On each TCR cDNA molecule, a unique molecular identifier was present. From the 5' RACE reads, TCRdb called clonotypes with MiXCR, one entry per CDR3 protein. The sample consists of 40,000 to 45,000 distinct CDR3 sequences, approximately 6.9% of them appearing once. The TCR sequence derives from a female donor with early-stage non-small cell lung cancer. The chain has TRBV11-2 and TRBJ2-3; the D is unclear. The source was PBMCs, collected at surgery. The CDR3 is CASSLDQVNTQYF. As DNA, the CDR3 is TGTGCCAGCAGCTTAGATCAAGTAAATACGCAGTATTTT.